This T cell receptor (beta chain) was recorded in a study of blood T cell repertoires in COVID-19. The wider study: PBMCs, B-cell-depleted T cells, or T cells provided the cDNA or gDNA that made up the material.

The method was immunoSEQ multiplex PCR; TCRdb's version includes in-frame clones alone and lacks a portion of them. The sample includes about 220,000 clones, 80% to 85% of them seen just once. Trimming removed 4 bases from V and 8 bases from J, with 11 bases in between. Germline V gene lookup returns CDR1 LNHDA and CDR2 SQIVND (reference sequence). This CDR3 contains 12 residues. The sequencing input was PBMCs or T cells enriched from blood (not recorded which). This clonotype originated in a woman between 40 and 55 years old who had recovered from COVID-19. The V and J genes are TRBV19 and TRBJ1-2; D call uncertain. CDR3 region: CASSTLGRGYTF. The CDR3 DNA reads TGTGCCAGTAGTACCCTGGGGAGGGGCTACACCTTC.